The 32 T cell receptor beta chains listed next were all sequenced from one sample in a study of blood T cell repertoires in COVID-19. Assay used: immunoSEQ multiplex PCR; TCRdb lists only in-frame clones, some missing. The sample holds about 84,000 clones; more than 80% are singletons and the top ten take around 29%. The sample comprised peripheral blood. The origin of the receptors is a woman over 75 with acute or convalescent COVID-19.

The chain uses TRBV15 and TRBJ1-5, with D unresolved. Per the germline V gene, CDR1 is LNHNV and CDR2 is YYDKDF (reference sequence). Deletions cut 3 bases from V and 0 bases from J, with 15 bases between. This CDR3 has 17 amino acids. CDR3: CATSSDLDRDSNQPQHF. DNA for the CDR3: TGTGCCACCAGCAGTGATTTGGACCGGGATAGCAATCAGCCCCAGCATTTT.

This clone was counted a few times. The chain couples TRBV7-2 to TRBJ1-2; no firm D call. Per germline, CDR1 SGHTA and CDR2 FQGNSA. The CDR3 is made up of 8 amino acids. Trimming removed 5 bases at V and 12 bases at J, with 4 bases between. As DNA, the CDR3 is TGTGCCAGCAGCCCCAACACCTTC. Residues: CASSPNTF.

CDR3 DNA sequence: TGTGCCAGCAGCTTAAGAGGGACAGGGGGCCGACACACAGATACGCAGTATTTT. This translates into CASSLRGTGGRHTDTQYF. The gene calls are TRBV7-3 and TRBJ2-3; 12 positions match TRBD1. The J segment lost 2 bases and the V segment lost 1 base, leaving 7 bases of the junction unmatched. CDR3 size: 18 residues. Germline CDR1 is SGHTA and CDR2 is FQGTGA.

The rearrangement joins TRBV11-3 to TRBJ2-2; TRBD1 is a possible D gene (6 bases). There are 14 residues in the CDR3. Looked up from germline, CDR1 is SGHNT and CDR2 is YENEEA. Trimming removed 0 bases from V and 7 bases from J, with 9 bases in between. The CDR3 region is CASSLDRGIGELFF. DNA of the CDR3: TGTGCCAGCAGCTTAGACAGGGGAATCGGGGAGCTGTTTTTT.

V and J are TRBV24-1 and TRBJ1-4; TRBD1 is a possible D gene (5 bases). Germline V gene lookup returns CDR1 KGHDR and CDR2 SFDVKD. V was shortened by 8 bases and J by 0 bases, with 6 bases between the two germline ends. There are 13 residues in the CDR3. The CDR3 sequence is CATTGPTNEKLFF. The DNA for the CDR3 is TGTGCCACCACAGGGCCAACTAATGAAAAACTGTTTTTT.

The chain has TRBV5-4 and TRBJ2-7; 12 nucleotides line up with TRBD1. The ends lost 4 bases at V and 5 bases at J; junction bases unmatched: 7. The germline gives CDR1 SGHNT, CDR2 YYREEE (reference sequence). The CDR3 runs to 15 residues. CDR3 in DNA: TGTGCCAGCAGCCGCCCCGGGACAGGGGGCGACGAGCAGTACTTC. Protein sequence: CASSRPGTGGDEQYF.

The chain combines TRBV5-6 with TRBJ1-4, with TRBD1 matching 11 bases. CDR3 length: 17 residues. J lost 5 bases, V lost 4 bases, and 10 bases had no gene match. Germline V CDR1 and CDR2: SGHDT, YYEEEE. CDR3 loop: CASSLKGQGAYNEKLFF. CDR3 nucleotides: TGTGCCAGCAGCCTAAAAGGACAGGGGGCGTACAATGAAAAACTGTTTTTT.

This clone was observed a handful of times. The J gene is TRBJ2-2, the V gene TRBV18; no reliable D call. This CDR3 is 14 amino acids long. From germline, CDR1 is KGHSH and CDR2 LQKENI. Trimming pared 0 bases from V and 5 bases from J, leaving 7 bases between. CDR3 amino acids: CASSPPSPTGELFF. The CDR3 DNA sequence: TGTGCCAGCTCACCACCGTCCCCAACCGGGGAGCTGTTTTTT.

CDR3 loop: CASSQVDRVSGNTIYF. The CDR3 nucleotides are TGTGCCAGCAGCCAGGTCGACAGGGTCTCTGGAAACACCATATATTTT. The chain employs TRBV4-2 and TRBJ1-3; 7 bases agree with TRBD1. V lost 3 bases and J lost 0; bases outside the gene matches: 5. The CDR3 loop spans 16 amino acids. Germline CDR1 is LGHNA and CDR2 is YNFKEQ.

V usage is TRBV10-3 and J usage is TRBJ2-1, with TRBD2 matching over 10 bases. Germline CDR1 is ENHRY and CDR2 is SYGVKD. The CDR3 is 12 residues long. V shed 6 bases, J shed 10 bases, and the junction held 3 bases outside the gene matches. This CDR3 reads CAISPGLAEQFF. The CDR3 DNA reads TGTGCCATCAGCCCGGGACTAGCGGAGCAGTTCTTC.

The gene calls are TRBV25-1 and TRBJ2-5; 9 bases are shared with TRBD2. Germline V gene sequence: CDR1 MGHDK, CDR2 SYGVNS. The trim removed 3 bases at V and 2 bases at J, leaving 7 bases unmatched. The CDR3 totals 16 residues. In nucleotides, the CDR3 is TGTGCCAGCAGTGACCTCCGGACTAGCGCTCAAGAGACCCAGTACTTC. Translated: CASSDLRTSAQETQYF.

This clone was seen a few times. The genes are TRBV9 and TRBJ2-5, with 7 bases aligning to TRBD2. The CDR3 length is 15 residues. V was clipped by 4 bases and J by 5 bases; unmatched bases: 11. Germline assignment: CDR1 SGDLS and CDR2 YYNGEE. CDR3 coding DNA: TGTGCCAGCAGCCTCGGACTAGTTGGTGCTGAGACCCAGTACTTC. Its translation is CASSLGLVGAETQYF. Using reference TRBV9 and TRBJ2-5 for the parts outside the CDR3, the full variable domain is DSGVTQTPKHLITATGQRVTLRCSPRSGDLSVYWYQQSLDQGLQFLIQYYNGEERAKGNILERFSAQQFPDLHSELNLSSLELGDSALYFCASSLGLVGAETQYFGPGTRLLVL.

The V and J genes are TRBV15 and TRBJ2-7, with D unresolved. Between the trimmed V and J ends, which lost 1 base and 3 bases, there was a span of 7 bases. The CDR3 is 13 residues long. Germline CDR1 and CDR2: LNHNV and YYDKDF (reference sequence). In DNA form, the CDR3 reads TGTGCCACCAGCAGAGGACATGGCTACGAGCAGTACTTC. Residues: CATSRGHGYEQYF.

The genes are TRBV5-4 and TRBJ1-1; D may be TRBD1 (5 bases). Between the trimmed V and J ends, which lost 2 bases and 1 base, there was a span of 15 bases. The CDR3 has 16 amino acids. The germline V gene has CDR1 SGHNT and CDR2 YYREEE (reference sequence). In DNA, the CDR3 is TGTGCCAGCAGCTTAAGGTTGGCAGGGCGGAACACTGAAGCTTTCTTT. It translates to CASSLRLAGRNTEAFF.

The chain carries TRBV3-1 (or the pseudogene TRBV3-2) and TRBJ2-7, with D possibly being TRBD1 (5 bases). The V end lost 4 bases, the J end lost 1 base, and 8 bases lay between the germline ends. CDR1 LGHDT and CDR2 YNNKEL come from the germline V gene (reference sequence). CDR3 size: 13 residues. The CDR3 here is CASSRQGSYEQYF. CDR3 nucleotides: TGTGCCAGCAGCCGGCAGGGTTCCTACGAGCAGTACTTC.

Here the CDR3 reads CASSEPGDTQYF. The CDR3 nucleotides read TGTGCCAGCAGTGAACCCGGGGATACGCAGTATTTT. V gene TRBV2 combines with J gene TRBJ2-3; no definite D call. The CDR3 length is 12 residues. Trimming shortened V by 2 bases and J by 6 bases, and 6 bases separated the two germline ends. Germline assignment: CDR1 SNHLY and CDR2 FYNNEI.

This clone has more than one count but fewer than ten. The DNA for the CDR3 is TGTGCCAGTAGTACCCAACTAGTAGCCAAAAACATTCAGTACTTC. This gives the protein CASSTQLVAKNIQYF. This rearrangement joins TRBV19 to TRBJ2-4; D is perhaps TRBD2 (5 bases). Germline loops: CDR1 LNHDA, CDR2 SQIVND (reference sequence). V was clipped by 4 bases and J by 0 bases, with 10 bases between them. The CDR3 totals 15 residues.

The rearrangement uses TRBV19 and TRBJ2-7; 8 positions match TRBD2. The CDR3 is 16 amino acids. CDR1 LNHDA and CDR2 SQIVND come from the germline V gene (reference sequence). Unmatched junction bases numbered 11, after V lost 1 base and J lost 6 bases. The CDR3 coding sequence is TGTGCCAGTAGTATAGCGGCGGGGGGACCCCACCCCGAGCAGTACTTC. Translating it yields CASSIAAGGPHPEQYF.

V is TRBV12-3 or TRBV12-4 and J is TRBJ1-6; the match to TRBD1 covers 8 bases. The CDR3 length is 12 residues. V trimming: 8 bases; J trimming: 7 bases; junction bases outside the gene matches: 1. The CDR3 nucleotides read TGTGCCAGCTCAGGGGGCAATTCACCCCTCCACTTT. It yields the protein CASSGGNSPLHF.

The rearrangement links TRBV6-5 to TRBJ2-1, with 9 nucleotides matching TRBD1. V dropped 5 bases and J dropped 6; count of bases not matched to a gene: 5. The CDR3 contains 14 residues. Germline lookup yields CDR1 MNHEY and CDR2 SVGAGI. CDR3 in amino acids: CASSSGTGLNEQFF. CDR3 sequence (DNA): TGTGCCAGCAGTAGCGGGACAGGGCTCAATGAGCAGTTCTTC.

The chain links TRBV6-6 to TRBJ1-5; possible D gene TRBD1, 5 bases. The V gene's germline CDR1 is MNHNY and CDR2 SVGAGI (reference sequence). V lost 7 bases, J lost 9 bases, and 16 bases lay in between. The CDR3 is 13 residues long. The CDR3 DNA reads as TGTGCCAGCACCCCTATGGGGCTTGGGCCCCAGCATTTT. Protein product: CASTPMGLGPQHF.

The chain links TRBV11-2 to TRBJ2-5, with TRBD2 as a possible D gene (6 bases). V was clipped by 5 bases and J by 2 bases, with 6 bases between them. Germline V gene data show CDR1 as SGHAT and CDR2 as FQNNGV. The CDR3 sequence is 12 residues long. CDR3 protein: CASSRGQETQYF. The CDR3, as DNA: TGTGCCAGCAGCCGGGGGCAAGAGACCCAGTACTTC.

The chain combines TRBV6-5 with TRBJ1-6, with 7 bases aligning to TRBD1. Germline V gene lookup returns CDR1 MNHEY and CDR2 SVGAGI. Trimming at V came to 2 bases and at J to 9 bases, leaving 7 bases not matched to a gene. The CDR3 has 15 amino acids. As DNA, the CDR3 is TGTGCCAGCAGTTACACTGGGACAGAAGTTTCACCCCTCCACTTT. Its translation: CASSYTGTEVSPLHF.

About this clone: Other DNA sequences from this sample encode an identical CDR3 as well. The genes are TRBV18 and TRBJ2-7; 12 bases line up with TRBD2. Trimming at V came to 3 bases and at J to 4 bases, leaving 1 base not matched to a gene. This CDR3 contains 14 residues. Germline-derived CDR1 and CDR2 are KGHSH and LQKENI. CDR3 region: CASSPTSGGYEQYF. CDR3 coding DNA: TGTGCCAGCTCACCGACTAGCGGGGGTTACGAGCAGTACTTC.

This clone was picked up a small number of times. This rearrangement joins TRBV19 to TRBJ1-1; no firm D call. Germline loops: CDR1 LNHDA, CDR2 SQIVND (reference sequence). V was pared by 5 bases and J by 3 bases, with 10 bases between. There are 13 residues in the CDR3. In DNA form, the CDR3 reads TGTGCCAGTAGTTCACAGAAGGACACTGAAGCTTTCTTT. It encodes CASSSQKDTEAFF.

The chain recombines TRBV27 with TRBJ1-4, with 8 bases aligning to TRBD1. CDR1 and CDR2 from the germline V gene are MNHEY and SMNVEV (reference sequence). The CDR3 sequence is 13 residues long. V shed 6 bases and J 6 bases; nucleotides not matched to a gene: 3. In DNA, the CDR3 is TGTGCCAGCAGGGACAGGGCTTATGAAAAACTGTTTTTT. It yields the protein CASRDRAYEKLFF.

Turning to this clone: One end of the junction varies from germline; a read error may be responsible. The J gene is TRBJ2-5, the V gene TRBV7-7; TRBD2 matches 10 bases. CDR1 is SSHAT, CDR2 FNYEAQ, per germline (reference sequence). The CDR3 is 16 amino acids. The CDR3 region is CASSSGLAAPQETQYF. The CDR3 DNA reads as TGTGCTAGCAGCTCCGGACTAGCGGCCCCCCAAGAGACCCAGTACTTC.

The chain carries TRBV21-1 and TRBJ2-7; TRBD2 reflects the table's D call only, with no check against the DNA. TRBV21-1 is deemed a pseudogene. The CDR3 extends over 15 amino acids. The CDR3 region has the DNA TGTGCCAGCAGCAAAGGTACGGGAGAGTGGTACGAGCAGTACTTC. Protein: CASSKGTGEWYEQYF.

This clone was recorded a few times. This chain links TRBV27 with TRBJ2-1; TRBD2 aligns across 15 bases. CDR3 length: 15 residues. CDR1 and CDR2 from the germline V gene are MNHEY and SMNVEV (reference sequence). The junction had 2 bases not matched to a gene; V was cut back by 3 bases and J by 8 bases. In DNA, the CDR3 is TGTGCCAGCAGTTTGGGACTAGCGGGAGGTGATGAGCAGTTCTTC. Translated, it gives CASSLGLAGGDEQFF.

The chain employs TRBV5-4 and TRBJ2-4; D is perhaps TRBD2 (5 bases). The length of the CDR3 is 17 residues. V lost 0 bases and J lost 1, with 14 bases in between. CDR1 and CDR2 from the germline V gene are SGHNT and YYREEE (reference sequence). CDR3 nucleotide sequence: TGTGCCAGCAGCTTGGCGGGGTTTAGAGCGGCCAAAAACATTCAGTACTTC. This encodes CASSLAGFRAAKNIQYF. Complete variable domain (other parts from reference TRBV5-4 and TRBJ2-4): ETGVTQSPTHLIKTRGQQVTLRCSSQSGHNTVSWYQQALGQGPQFIFQYYREEENGRGNFPPRFSGLQFPNYSSELNVNALELDDSALYLCASSLAGFRAAKNIQYFGAGTRLSVL.

The chain links TRBV30 to TRBJ1-1; D possibly corresponds to TRBD1 (5 bases). The ends were cut back, 1 base at V and 0 bases at J, with 9 bases in the middle. This CDR3 contains 14 residues. Germline-derived CDR1 and CDR2 are GTSNPN and SVGIG (reference sequence). The CDR3 sequence is CAWSATGVNTEAFF. CDR3 nucleotide sequence: TGTGCCTGGAGTGCCACAGGCGTGAACACTGAAGCTTTCTTT. Supplemented by reference TRBV30 and TRBJ1-1, the full variable domain reads SQTIHQWPATLVQPVGSPLSLECTVEGTSNPNLYWYRQAAGRGLQLLFYSVGIGQISSEVPQNLSASRPQDRQFILSSKKLLLSDSGFYLCAWSATGVNTEAFFGQGTRLTVV.

The chain carries TRBV27 and TRBJ2-4; 8 bases line up with TRBD2. With V trimmed by 5 bases and J by 8 bases, 5 bases remained unmatched. CDR1 is MNHEY and CDR2 is SMNVEV in the germline V gene (reference sequence). The CDR3 has 13 amino acids. CDR3: CASSPRREDIQYF. DNA for the CDR3: TGTGCCAGCAGTCCTCGGCGGGAGGACATTCAGTACTTC.